A single sample gave rise to the 23 T cell receptor beta chains below, sequenced in a study of blood T cell repertoires in COVID-19. Clones were read by immunoSEQ multiplex PCR, and TCRdb kept only the in-frame ones, dropping some. The sample holds a few hundred thousand clones; 85% to 90% are singletons and the top ten take around 5%. Specimen: peripheral blood. The receptors derive from a woman in her sixties with COVID-19, enrolled during active disease.

The chain joins TRBV5-1 to TRBJ1-2; 7 nucleotides match TRBD1. Germline loops: CDR1 SGHRS, CDR2 YFSETQ. The length of the CDR3 is 14 residues. J lost 6 bases, V lost 4 bases, and 9 bases had no gene match. Written as DNA, the CDR3 is TGCGCCAGCAGCCCCCGACAGGGTTCGGATGGCTACACCTTC. Protein product: CASSPRQGSDGYTF.

This chain uses TRBV11-3 with TRBJ2-1, with 8 bases fitting TRBD2. CDR1 is SGHNT, CDR2 YENEEA, per germline. CDR3 length: 13 residues. Unmatched junction bases numbered 4, after V lost 6 bases and J lost 6 bases. The chain's CDR3 is CASSSSGGNEQFF. The CDR3 DNA reads as TGTGCCAGCAGTAGCAGCGGGGGCAATGAGCAGTTCTTC.

The V and J genes are TRBV5-4 and TRBJ1-2, with unresolved D. V was pared by 2 bases and J by 0 bases, with 5 bases between. Germline CDR1 and CDR2: SGHNT and YYREEE (reference sequence). The CDR3 has 13 amino acids. CDR3: CASSFGANYGYTF. The CDR3 nucleotides read TGTGCCAGCAGCTTTGGAGCTAACTATGGCTACACCTTC.

The V gene is TRBV6-5, the J gene TRBJ1-2; 7 positions match TRBD1. Trimming at V came to 0 bases and at J to 1 base, leaving 2 bases not matched to a gene. CDR3 length: 15 residues. The germline gives CDR1 MNHEY, CDR2 SVGAGI. In nucleotides, the CDR3 is TGTGCCAGCAGTTACTCGGGGGACAGTAACTATGGCTACACCTTC. This encodes CASSYSGDSNYGYTF.

The sample holds one count of this clone. The V and J genes are TRBV6-5 and TRBJ1-2, with 8 bases aligning to TRBD1. Germline V gene data show CDR1 as MNHEY and CDR2 as SVGAGI. V lost 6 bases, J lost 13 bases, and 13 bases stayed unmatched. The CDR3 totals 13 residues. CDR3 region: CASSLAGQDPFTF. DNA for the CDR3: TGTGCCAGCAGCTTGGCGGGACAGGATCCTTTCACCTTC.

The gene calls are TRBV18 and TRBJ1-2; possibly TRBD1 for D (6 bases). Trimming shortened V by 4 bases and J by 2 bases, and 11 bases separated the two germline ends. CDR1 is KGHSH, CDR2 LQKENI, per germline. The CDR3 is 14 residues long. CDR3 sequence (DNA): TGTGCCAGCTCACTGACAGGCACCAACTATGGCTACACCTTC. It translates to CASSLTGTNYGYTF.

This clone was seen just once. The genes are TRBV6-5 and TRBJ1-6, with unresolved D. The germline V gene encodes CDR1 MNHEY and CDR2 SVGAGI. CDR3 size: 14 residues. The V end was cut by 0 bases, the J end by 8 bases, with 8 bases between. The CDR3: CASSYSPHDSPLHF. The CDR3, as DNA: TGTGCCAGCAGTTACTCCCCACATGATTCACCCCTCCACTTT.

The DNA of the CDR3 is TGTGCCAGTAGTATGGTACAGGGAAATAGGTACGAGCAGTACTTC. Translation: CASSMVQGNRYEQYF. The gene calls are TRBV19 and TRBJ2-7, with D possibly matching TRBD1 (6 bases). The V and J ends lost 3 bases and 4 bases respectively, with 16 bases between them. The CDR3 is 15 amino acids. The germline V gene encodes CDR1 LNHDA and CDR2 SQIVND (reference sequence).

The genes are TRBV7-9 and TRBJ1-1; a possible D gene is TRBD1 (5 bases). Germline loops: CDR1 SEHNR, CDR2 FQNEAQ (reference sequence). With 4 bases removed from V and 0 bases from J, the gap between germline ends came to 18 bases. This CDR3 spans 17 amino acids. CDR3 bases: TGTGCCAGCAGCTACTACAGGTTAGAAGGGTTGAACACTGAAGCTTTCTTT. Translated, it gives CASSYYRLEGLNTEAFF.

V usage is TRBV5-6 and J usage is TRBJ2-2; D is unresolved. V was cut by 3 bases and J by 4 bases, with 7 bases left in between. The CDR3 loop spans 13 amino acids. CDR1 and CDR2 (germline): SGHDT, YYEEEE. The CDR3 loop reads CASSSGITGELFF. The CDR3 DNA reads as TGTGCCAGCAGCTCAGGAATCACCGGGGAGCTGTTTTTT. The variable domain in full, with the rest retrieved from reference TRBV5-6 and TRBJ2-2, is DAGVTQSPTHLIKTRGQQVTLRCSPKSGHDTVSWYQQALGQGPQFIFQYYEEEERQRGNFPDRFSGHQFPNYSSELNVNALLLGDSALYLCASSSGITGELFFGEGSRLTVL.

This clone appeared a few times. The chain recombines TRBV24-1 with TRBJ2-3; 7 bases fit TRBD1. Germline lookup yields CDR1 KGHDR and CDR2 SFDVKD. The CDR3 loop spans 14 amino acids. V lost 6 bases, J lost 2 bases, and 4 bases stayed unmatched. This CDR3 is CATSKGTATDTQYF. In DNA, the CDR3 is TGTGCCACCAGTAAAGGGACAGCCACAGATACGCAGTATTTT.

The gene calls are TRBV6-1 and TRBJ1-3; D not resolved. CDR1 and CDR2 (germline): MNHNS, SASEGT. Trimming left V 2 bases short and J 1 base short, with 9 bases between. The CDR3 covers 15 residues. The CDR3 nucleotides read TGTGCCAGCAGTGAAACGGGAGGGTCTGGAAACACCATATATTTT. It codes for CASSETGGSGNTIYF.

The chain is built from TRBV19 and TRBJ2-7; TRBD1 matches 9 bases. Germline loops: CDR1 LNHDA, CDR2 SQIVND (reference sequence). The CDR3 has 14 residues. With V trimmed by 3 bases and J by 0 bases, 0 bases remained unmatched. In DNA form, the CDR3 reads TGTGCCAGTAGTATGGACAGGGGCTCCTACGAGCAGTACTTC. Protein product: CASSMDRGSYEQYF. Complete variable domain (other parts from reference TRBV19 and TRBJ2-7): DGGITQSPKYLFRKEGQNVTLSCEQNLNHDAMYWYRQDPGQGLRLIYYSQIVNDFQKGDIAEGYSVSREKKESFPLTVTSAQKNPTAFYLCASSMDRGSYEQYFGPGTRLTVT.

The rearrangement links TRBV12-3 or TRBV12-4 to TRBJ1-5; possible D gene TRBD1, 6 bases. With 3 bases removed from V and 8 bases from J, the gap between germline ends came to 11 bases. The CDR3 spans 13 residues. Here the CDR3 DNA reads TGTGCCAGCAGTTTGCAGGGGATCAAGCCCCAGCATTTT. This codes for CASSLQGIKPQHF.

The chain recombines TRBV5-1 with TRBJ2-1; 13 bases line up with TRBD2. In germline, CDR1 is SGHRS, CDR2 YFSETQ. Trimming took 4 bases from V and 3 from J; bases not matched to a gene: 7. The CDR3 is 17 amino acids. CDR3 residues: CASSPGTSGTGYNEQFF. The DNA for the CDR3 is TGCGCCAGCAGCCCGGGGACTAGCGGGACCGGCTACAATGAGCAGTTCTTC.

V usage is TRBV5-4 and J usage is TRBJ2-2, with a tentative D call TRBD1 (5 bases). The ends were cut back, 3 bases at V and 9 bases at J, with 12 bases in the middle. The V gene's germline CDR1 is SGHNT and CDR2 YYREEE (reference sequence). The CDR3 has 13 amino acids. The CDR3 bases are TGTGCCAGCAGCTCGGACATGGTCCGGGAGCTGTTTTTT. Its translation: CASSSDMVRELFF.

The rearrangement joins TRBV18 to TRBJ1-1; weak D call: TRBD1 (6 bases). The CDR3 is made up of 16 amino acids. V was cut by 4 bases and J by 0 bases, with 15 bases left in between. The germline CDR1 and CDR2 sequences are KGHSH and LQKENI. CDR3 amino acids: CASSQLRGAMNTEAFF. In DNA, the CDR3 is TGTGCCAGCTCACAACTACGGGGGGCCATGAACACTGAAGCTTTCTTT. Based on the CDR3 plus reference TRBV18 and TRBJ1-1, the full variable domain is NAGVMQNPRHLVRRRGQEARLRCSPMKGHSHVYWYRQLPEEGLKFMVYLQKENIIDESGMPKERFSAEFPKEGPSILRIQQVVRGDSAAYFCASSQLRGAMNTEAFFGQGTRLTVV.

The chain combines TRBV9 with TRBJ2-5, with D tentatively TRBD1 (6 bases). Germline loops: CDR1 SGDLS, CDR2 YYNGEE. The CDR3 contains 15 residues. Trimming shortened V by 1 base and J by 3 bases, and 13 bases separated the two germline ends. The CDR3 DNA reads TGTGCCAGCAGCGTAAGTGTAGGGGGAGAAGAGACCCAGTACTTC. Encoded protein: CASSVSVGGEETQYF.

This clone was seen a few times. This chain joins TRBV5-1 and TRBJ1-2; D ambiguous. Trimming pared 0 bases from V and 6 bases from J, leaving 12 bases between. Germline lookup yields CDR1 SGHRS and CDR2 YFSETQ. The CDR3 loop spans 14 amino acids. CDR3 residues: CASSLGQVLNGYTF. The CDR3 coding sequence is TGCGCCAGCAGCTTGGGGCAGGTCCTTAATGGCTACACCTTC.

The CDR3, as DNA: TGTGCCAGCAGTTCATTTGGGACAGTGAATTCACCCCTCCACTTT. This encodes CASSSFGTVNSPLHF. V usage is TRBV27 and J usage is TRBJ1-6; 7 nucleotides match TRBD1. The CDR3 runs 15 residues. V dropped 4 bases and J dropped 7; count of bases not matched to a gene: 7. Looked up from germline, CDR1 is MNHEY and CDR2 is SMNVEV (reference sequence).

The gene calls are TRBV7-9 and TRBJ2-3, with 8 bases matching TRBD2. Per germline, CDR1 SEHNR and CDR2 FQNEAQ (reference sequence). The length of the CDR3 is 15 residues. J gave up 2 bases and V 5 bases, and 6 bases lay outside the gene matches. CDR3 DNA: TGTGCCAGCAGCCAAACTAGCGGCCCCACAGATACGCAGTATTTT. As protein: CASSQTSGPTDTQYF.

The sample holds a few counts of this clone. This chain connects TRBV18 to TRBJ1-1, with D possibly being TRBD1 (6 bases). This CDR3 has 15 residues. V was trimmed by 2 bases and J by 7 bases, leaving 17 bases between them. The germline gives CDR1 KGHSH, CDR2 LQKENI. The CDR3: CASSPTGTPGYEAFF. For the CDR3, the DNA is TGTGCCAGCTCACCAACTGGGACACCCGGTTATGAAGCTTTCTTT.

This CDR3 reads CASSPTPQDRALIEAFF. Here the CDR3 DNA reads TGTGCCAGCTCACCTACACCCCAGGACAGGGCCCTCATAGAAGCTTTCTTT. The chain carries TRBV18 and TRBJ1-1, with 8 bases lining up with TRBD1. The V and J ends lost 3 bases and 8 bases, in that order; junction bases with no gene match: 17. The germline CDR1 and CDR2 sequences are KGHSH and LQKENI. The CDR3 has 17 amino acids.